The 22 T cell receptor beta chains given below trace back to one sample, sequenced in a study of read filtering for tumor transcriptome and immune sequencing. This library used approximately 370 ng RNA and molecular barcoded adaptors spanning alpha/delta and beta/gamma chains. TCRdb recomputed calls from the reads with MiXCR, one row per CDR3 protein. The table records around 140,000 distinct CDR3 sequences, 13% of them present only once. Sequencing was carried out using a population of CD138-negative cells sorted from bone marrow. Receptor source: a donor aged 40 or over with multiple myeloma.

Comment on this clonotype: Since a much larger clone is just one base distant, this may be a read error. CDR3: CSATDSVVLEQYF. Here the CDR3 DNA reads TGCAGTGCCACCGACTCCGTAGTCCTCGAGCAGTACTTC. The chain links TRBV20-1 to TRBJ2-7; D not resolved. V was shortened by 6 bases and J by 6 bases, with 18 bases between the two germline ends. The CDR3 extends over 13 amino acids. The V gene's germline CDR1 is DFQATT and CDR2 SNEGSKA (reference sequence).

This clonotype was seen a few times. The V and J genes are TRBV5-1 and TRBJ2-7, with no clear D. The CDR3 has 14 amino acids. Germline V gene data show CDR1 as SGHRS and CDR2 as YFSETQ. Trimming pared 0 bases from V and 0 bases from J, leaving 7 bases between. The CDR3 protein is CASSLGTYSYEQYF. In DNA form, the CDR3 reads TGCGCCAGCAGCTTGGGGACCTACTCCTACGAGCAGTACTTC.

This chain uses TRBV27 with TRBJ2-7; 12 bases are a match to TRBD2. This CDR3 has 15 residues. Germline assignment: CDR1 MNHEY and CDR2 SMNVEV (reference sequence). J lost 7 bases, V lost 5 bases, and 9 bases had no gene match. CDR3 bases: TGTGCCAGCAGTGCTAGCGGGGGGGCGCTAGGTGAGCAGTACTTC. It yields the protein CASSASGGALGEQYF.

This clonotype was found a few times. The chain has TRBV20-1 and TRBJ1-5; 9 nucleotides agree with TRBD1. Germline assignment: CDR1 DFQATT and CDR2 SNEGSKA (reference sequence). The CDR3 runs 15 residues. The V and J ends lost 3 bases and 4 bases, in that order; junction bases with no gene match: 7. CDR3 sequence (DNA): TGCAGTGCTAGGAAGGGACAGGGTTTTAATCAGCCCCAGCATTTT. This gives the protein CSARKGQGFNQPQHF.

The genes are TRBV6-2 or TRBV6-3 and TRBJ1-5, with TRBD1 matching 8 bases. V was pared by 6 bases and J by 9 bases, with 7 bases of the junction left unmatched. This CDR3 is 13 amino acids long. Germline loops: CDR1 MNHEY, CDR2 SVGEGT. CDR3 loop: CASRGQGGWPQHF. Here the CDR3 DNA reads TGTGCCAGCAGAGGACAGGGTGGTTGGCCCCAGCATTTT.

This clonotype has a count of ten or more. The V call is TRBV29-1, the J call TRBJ2-7; the D gene is possibly TRBD2 (6 bases). With 7 bases removed from V and 5 bases from J, the gap between germline ends came to 18 bases. CDR3 size: 13 residues. Germline-derived CDR1 and CDR2 are SQVTM and ANQGSEA. The CDR3 DNA follows: TGCAGCGACCCCGGGACTCCGAGGAACGAGCAGTACTTC. Amino acid sequence: CSDPGTPRNEQYF.

This clonotype has a count of ten or more. The rearrangement joins TRBV20-1 to TRBJ2-1, with 9 bases that match TRBD2. This CDR3 has 16 amino acids. The germline V gene has CDR1 DFQATT and CDR2 SNEGSKA (reference sequence). Unmatched junction bases numbered 5, after V lost 2 bases and J lost 0 bases. CDR3 in DNA: TGCAGTGCTAGATCCCTTAGCGGGAGCTCCTACAATGAGCAGTTCTTC. Protein: CSARSLSGSSYNEQFF.

This clonotype was found many times. This chain connects TRBV11-2 to TRBJ1-1, with unresolved D. V was cut by 1 base and J by 3 bases, with 12 bases left in between. CDR1 is SGHAT and CDR2 is FQNNGV in the germline V gene. This CDR3 is built from 15 residues. Here the CDR3 reads CASSLVQSPYTEAFF. CDR3 DNA sequence: TGTGCCAGCAGCTTAGTCCAAAGTCCGTACACTGAAGCTTTCTTT.

In this sample, this clonotype turned up a few times. J is TRBJ1-6 and V is TRBV12-3 or TRBV12-4; D possibly corresponds to TRBD1 (5 bases). The CDR3 extends over 16 amino acids. With 4 bases removed from V and 10 bases from J, the gap between germline ends came to 20 bases. CDR3 in amino acids: CASSWTGAPLESPLHF. The DNA of the CDR3 is TGTGCCAGCAGTTGGACTGGGGCCCCGCTAGAGTCACCCCTCCACTTT.

This clonotype was recorded at least ten times. This chain connects TRBV29-1 to TRBJ2-2; 7 nucleotides match TRBD1. The ends lost 6 bases at V and 2 bases at J; junction bases unmatched: 6. The CDR3 loop spans 14 amino acids. In germline, CDR1 is SQVTM, CDR2 ANQGSEA. The CDR3 DNA follows: TGCAGCGTGAGGGACAGTTTCAACACCGGGGAGCTGTTTTTT. Translated: CSVRDSFNTGELFF.

The table lists this clonotype with many counts. The chain carries TRBV6-5 and TRBJ2-1; no firm D call. The germline CDR1 and CDR2 sequences are MNHEY and SVGAGI. V gave up 2 bases and J gave up 7 bases, with 9 bases separating them. This CDR3 contains 13 residues. This chain's CDR3 is CASSYTDGNEQFF. The CDR3 DNA is TGTGCCAGCAGTTACACGGACGGTAATGAGCAGTTCTTC.

This clonotype was counted at least ten times. This sequence joins TRBV3-1 and TRBJ2-2; TRBD2 might be the D (6 bases). Trimming cost V 4 bases and J 1 base, with 16 bases left between them. Germline V gene sequence: CDR1 LGHDT, CDR2 YNNKEL (reference sequence). The CDR3 covers 17 residues. The CDR3 DNA reads as TGTGCCAGCAGCCTCACCTTCCTAGCGAAGAACACCGGGGAGCTGTTTTTT. It encodes CASSLTFLAKNTGELFF.

This clonotype was observed at least ten times. This chain links TRBV10-1 with TRBJ2-7, with 7 positions matching TRBD1. The CDR3 runs 14 residues. Germline assignment: CDR1 WNHNN and CDR2 SYGVQD (reference sequence). Losses at the gene ends were 6 bases for V and 2 bases for J; bases not matched to a gene: 7. In DNA form, the CDR3 reads TGCGCCAGCAGCGACGGGACAGCCGCCTACGAGCAGTACTTC. Its translation: CASSDGTAAYEQYF.

This clonotype was observed at least ten times. The J gene is TRBJ2-1, the V gene TRBV10-3; weak D call: TRBD2 (6 bases). The CDR3 spans 17 residues. V lost 2 bases, J lost 4 bases, and 18 bases lay in between. Germline CDR1 ENHRY, CDR2 SYGVKD. The CDR3 region is CAISESLAVVPYNEQFF. The CDR3 coding sequence is TGTGCCATCAGTGAGAGTTTAGCGGTAGTACCTTACAATGAGCAGTTCTTC.

With respect to this clonotype: Possible read error: a much larger clone is one base away. The chain couples TRBV6-5 to TRBJ1-1; 7 bases are a match to TRBD1. The germline CDR1 and CDR2 sequences are MNHEY and SVGAGI. The length of the CDR3 is 15 residues. CDR3 DNA sequence: TGTGTCAGCAGGCGACAGGGTTCTATGAACACTGAAGCTTTCTTT. Amino acids: CVSRRQGSMNTEAFF.

The chain recombines TRBV5-1 with TRBJ2-7; the match to TRBD1 covers 8 bases. The CDR3 runs 14 residues. With 5 bases clipped from V and 2 bases from J, the junction kept 6 bases outside the gene matches. In germline, CDR1 is SGHRS, CDR2 YFSETQ. This CDR3 is CASRTRTGTYEQYF. CDR3 bases: TGCGCCAGCAGGACCCGGACAGGGACCTACGAGCAGTACTTC.

Many counts were recorded for this clonotype. The chain employs TRBV7-9 and TRBJ2-1; D is undetermined. Germline loops: CDR1 SEHNR, CDR2 FQNEAQ (reference sequence). The V gene lost 5 bases and the J gene lost 7 bases, with 3 bases spanning the gap. The CDR3 sequence is 10 residues long. CDR3 bases: TGTGCCAGCAGCCGTAATGAGCAGTTCTTC. Amino acid sequence: CASSRNEQFF.

This clonotype has just a few counts. The chain couples TRBV4-3 to TRBJ2-1; D not certain. Per germline, CDR1 LGHNA and CDR2 YSLEER. CDR3 size: 15 residues. V lost 0 bases and J 4 bases, leaving 10 bases between the germline ends. CDR3 residues: CASSQDAASYNEQFF. Written as DNA, the CDR3 is TGCGCCAGCAGCCAAGACGCGGCTTCTTACAATGAGCAGTTCTTC.

The table lists this clonotype with a few counts. A much larger clone lies one base from this, so it may be a read error. The V call is TRBV9, the J call TRBJ1-1; a possible D gene is TRBD1 (5 bases). The germline V gene encodes CDR1 SGDLS and CDR2 YYNGEE. V lost 0 bases and J 4 bases, leaving 16 bases between the germline ends. There are 16 residues in the CDR3. The CDR3 loop is CASSVGLGPVGTEAFF. Here the CDR3 DNA reads TGTGCCAGCAGCGTAGGTCTGGGGCCGGTCGGCACTGAAGCTTTCTTT.

This clonotype was counted many times. The gene calls are TRBV20-1 and TRBJ1-4; the D is unclear. The CDR3 sequence is 15 residues long. Trimming stripped 0 bases from V and 1 base from J, with 9 bases between. From germline, CDR1 is DFQATT and CDR2 SNEGSKA (reference sequence). CDR3 DNA: TGCAGTGCTAGAGATCTTTTTGGAACTAATGAAAAACTGTTTTTT. Translated: CSARDLFGTNEKLFF.

This clonotype has only one observation. This may arise from a read error, as a much more abundant clone is one base away. The rearrangement links TRBV6-1 to TRBJ1-1; 7 positions agree with TRBD1. Germline V gene sequence: CDR1 MNHNS, CDR2 SASEGT. The CDR3 loop spans 17 amino acids. In DNA, the CDR3 is TGTGCCAGCAGTGAAGCGCTGAGAGGGGGCGAGGGAGATACGCAGGATTTT. It translates to CASSEALRGGEGDTQDF.

This clonotype was detected many times. The chain links TRBV20-1 to TRBJ2-7; 16 bases line up with TRBD2. CDR3 length: 17 residues. CDR1 and CDR2 from the germline V gene are DFQATT and SNEGSKA (reference sequence). V shed 6 bases, J shed 0 bases, and the junction held 8 bases outside the gene matches. Here the CDR3 reads CSAAGTSGRGSSYEQYF. The CDR3 DNA follows: TGCAGTGCAGCAGGGACTAGCGGGAGGGGAAGCTCCTACGAGCAGTACTTC.